The 32 T cell receptor beta chains given below trace back to one sample, sequenced in a study of shared clonotypes between healthy human individuals. The data were produced by immunoSEQ multiplex PCR, yet TCRdb's version contains in-frame clones alone and is incomplete. The sample lists under 600,000 clones; roughly 98% were seen once. Terminally differentiated effector memory CD45RA+ cells were excluded by CCR7 positive selection of CD45RO-negative cells. Sequences were obtained from naive CD8+ T cells sorted from blood. The receptors stem from a man aged 25-45 years in good health.

V is TRBV7-2 and J is TRBJ1-2, with D possibly matching TRBD1 (5 bases). The CDR3 spans 14 residues. The V end lost 5 bases, the J end lost 4 bases, and 14 bases lay between the germline ends. Germline CDR1 SGHTA, CDR2 FQGNSA. The CDR3 DNA reads as TGTGCCAGCAGCCCCGCTGGAGGGACCTATGGCTACACCTTC. Amino acid sequence: CASSPAGGTYGYTF.

This clone has just one count. This chain joins TRBV18 and TRBJ1-2; D is unresolved. The V end was cut by 5 bases, the J end by 7 bases, with 11 bases between. The CDR3 length is 12 residues. Germline V CDR1 and CDR2: KGHSH, LQKENI. CDR3 region: CASSTVTTGYTF. The CDR3 DNA sequence: TGTGCCAGCTCAACCGTGACTACTGGCTACACCTTC.

V gene TRBV13 combines with J gene TRBJ2-7; 7 nucleotides line up with TRBD2. CDR1 and CDR2 (germline): PRHDT, FYEKMQ (reference sequence). The V segment lost 4 bases and the J segment 2 bases; nucleotides outside the gene matches: 20. This CDR3 has 19 residues. Here the CDR3 reads CASSSTRSGLAASTYEQYF. The CDR3 DNA reads TGTGCCAGCAGCTCCACCCGATCGGGGCTAGCGGCTTCAACCTACGAGCAGTACTTC. The full variable domain, rest sourced from reference TRBV13 and TRBJ2-7, is AAGVIQSPRHLIKEKRETATLKCYPIPRHDTVYWYQQGPGQDPQFLISFYEKMQSDKGSIPDRFSAQQFSDYHSELNMSSLELGDSALYFCASSSTRSGLAASTYEQYFGPGTRLTVT.

The CDR3 loop reads CSVEIAGGPTDTQYF. The CDR3 DNA reads as TGCAGCGTTGAAATCGCGGGAGGGCCCACAGATACGCAGTATTTT. This chain joins TRBV29-1 and TRBJ2-3; 9 bases are shared with TRBD2. The CDR3 sequence is 15 residues long. V lost 2 bases and J lost 2; bases outside the gene matches: 5. Per germline, CDR1 SQVTM and CDR2 ANQGSEA.

V and J are TRBV7-9 and TRBJ2-1, with 7 bases that match TRBD2. This CDR3 has 13 residues. Germline CDR1 is SEHNR and CDR2 is FQNEAQ (reference sequence). V dropped 3 bases and J dropped 6; count of bases not matched to a gene: 2. The CDR3 reads CASSFASGNEQFF. As DNA, the CDR3 is TGTGCCAGCAGCTTTGCTAGCGGCAATGAGCAGTTCTTC.

The V call is TRBV15, the J call TRBJ2-1; 12 bases fit TRBD1. Trimming removed 5 bases from V and 9 bases from J; junction bases left unmatched: 5. Germline V CDR1 and CDR2: LNHNV, YYDKDF (reference sequence). The CDR3 extends over 14 amino acids. The CDR3 sequence is CATSAGTGGLEQFF. Here the CDR3 DNA reads TGTGCCACCAGCGCCGGGACAGGGGGCCTTGAGCAGTTCTTC.

V usage is TRBV9 and J usage is TRBJ2-7, with D perhaps matching TRBD1 (5 bases). The V gene's germline CDR1 is SGDLS and CDR2 YYNGEE. The V gene lost 4 bases and the J gene lost 6 bases, with 11 bases spanning the gap. The CDR3 has 12 residues. This CDR3 is CASSSQGVEQYF. The CDR3 region has the DNA TGTGCCAGCAGCTCCCAGGGTGTCGAGCAGTACTTC. The variable domain in full, completed from reference TRBV9 and TRBJ2-7, reads DSGVTQTPKHLITATGQRVTLRCSPRSGDLSVYWYQQSLDQGLQFLIQYYNGEERAKGNILERFSAQQFPDLHSELNLSSLELGDSALYFCASSSQGVEQYFGPGTRLTVT.

The J gene is TRBJ1-1, the V gene TRBV6-1; the D is unclear. Looked up from germline, CDR1 is MNHNS and CDR2 is SASEGT. The CDR3 runs to 15 residues. Trimming pared 2 bases from V and 5 bases from J, leaving 15 bases between. DNA for the CDR3: TGTGCCAGCAGTGAAAGGTTTCGGGAGGTTACTGAAGCTTTCTTT. This translates into CASSERFREVTEAFF.

The V call is TRBV6-5, the J call TRBJ2-1; D remains ambiguous. The CDR3 totals 16 residues. Germline CDR1 MNHEY, CDR2 SVGAGI. The V end was cut by 0 bases, the J end by 5 bases, with 14 bases between. In nucleotides, the CDR3 is TGTGCCAGCAGTTACTCGATTCTAGGCCAGAACAATGAGCAGTTCTTC. Protein: CASSYSILGQNNEQFF.

The chain combines TRBV27 with TRBJ2-1; D may be TRBD1 or TRBD2 (5 bases each). Trimming removed 4 bases from V and 0 bases from J, with 13 bases in between. Germline values: CDR1 MNHEY, CDR2 SMNVEV (reference sequence). This CDR3 is 16 amino acids long. The CDR3 here is CASSSGDGSSYNEQFF. CDR3 nucleotide sequence: TGTGCCAGCAGTTCCGGGGACGGAAGCTCCTACAATGAGCAGTTCTTC.

The chain uses TRBV30 and TRBJ2-7; 8 bases are a match to TRBD2. After removal of 2 bases from V and 3 bases from J, the junction contained 3 bases not matched to a gene. Germline V gene lookup returns CDR1 GTSNPN and CDR2 SVGIG (reference sequence). This CDR3 contains 13 residues. CDR3 DNA sequence: TGTGCCTGGAGTCCGGGACTAGTCTACGAGCAGTACTTC. Protein sequence: CAWSPGLVYEQYF. The full variable domain, its missing parts supplied by reference TRBV30 and TRBJ2-7, is SQTIHQWPATLVQPVGSPLSLECTVEGTSNPNLYWYRQAAGRGLQLLFYSVGIGQISSEVPQNLSASRPQDRQFILSSKKLLLSDSGFYLCAWSPGLVYEQYFGPGTRLTVT.

This chain uses TRBV7-8 with TRBJ2-5; D unclear. The CDR3 is 15 residues long. Germline values: CDR1 SGHVS, CDR2 FQNEAQ. Trimming left V 4 bases short and J 2 bases short, with 14 bases between. The CDR3 DNA reads TGTGCCAGCAGCTCTAGGGTGGGTCCACAAGAGACCCAGTACTTC. Translation: CASSSRVGPQETQYF.

The rearrangement links TRBV11-2 to TRBJ2-2, with TRBD1 as a possible D gene (5 bases). The germline V gene encodes CDR1 SGHAT and CDR2 FQNNGV. V was cut by 1 base and J by 6 bases, with 12 bases left in between. The CDR3 covers 15 residues. The CDR3 DNA is TGTGCCAGCAGCTTAGCGGCAGGGATCGCCGGGGAGCTGTTTTTT. This translates into CASSLAAGIAGELFF.

V gene TRBV28 combines with J gene TRBJ1-1; D gene ambiguous. Germline CDR1 is MDHEN and CDR2 is SYDVKM. The V end was cut by 5 bases, the J end by 0 bases, with 19 bases between. The CDR3 loop spans 17 amino acids. The CDR3 protein is CASSPGLLSNMNTEAFF. CDR3 sequence (DNA): TGTGCCAGCAGTCCCGGGTTGCTTTCCAACATGAACACTGAAGCTTTCTTT.

The chain couples TRBV27 to TRBJ2-3; 7 positions agree with TRBD2. The CDR3 totals 16 residues. V was pared by 7 bases and J by 0 bases, with 10 bases of the junction left unmatched. Germline lookup yields CDR1 MNHEY and CDR2 SMNVEV (reference sequence). CDR3 protein: CASTAGVRISTDTQYF. CDR3 nucleotides: TGTGCCAGCACGGCGGGAGTACGAATTAGCACAGATACGCAGTATTTT.

The V and J genes are TRBV29-1 and TRBJ2-7; maybe TRBD1 (5 bases). V was trimmed by 5 bases and J by 0 bases, leaving 8 bases between them. CDR3 size: 12 residues. Germline V gives CDR1 SQVTM, CDR2 ANQGSEA. The CDR3 DNA reads TGCAGCGTTCTCGACAGCTCCTACGAGCAGTACTTC. Amino acid sequence: CSVLDSSYEQYF.

This sequence joins TRBV28 and TRBJ2-5, with 9 bases lining up with TRBD1. Germline-derived CDR1 and CDR2 are MDHEN and SYDVKM. V lost 9 bases to trimming and J lost 3 bases; unmatched junction nucleotides: 11. This CDR3 comprises 15 residues. The CDR3 coding sequence is TGTGCCAGTGAGGTTGGGACAGGGTTAAAAGAGACCCAGTACTTC. Protein product: CASEVGTGLKETQYF.

This chain uses TRBV6-5 with TRBJ2-5; the D gene could be TRBD1 or TRBD2 (5 bases each). This CDR3 has 14 residues. CDR1 and CDR2 from the germline V gene are MNHEY and SVGAGI. V lost 4 bases and J lost 3, with 12 bases in between. The CDR3 reads CASSFLGTKETQYF. The CDR3 region has the DNA TGTGCCAGCAGTTTCCTCGGGACCAAAGAGACCCAGTACTTC.

This chain connects TRBV27 to TRBJ2-1; TRBD1 matches 10 bases. The J segment lost 4 bases and the V segment lost 5 bases, leaving 5 bases of the junction unmatched. The V gene's germline CDR1 is MNHEY and CDR2 SMNVEV (reference sequence). This CDR3 has 15 residues. The CDR3 DNA reads TGTGCCAGCAGTCAAGGACAGGGGGGATACAATGAGCAGTTCTTC. As protein: CASSQGQGGYNEQFF.

The CDR3 DNA reads as TGCGCCAGCGAGACCGGGACTAGCGGTATGTGGGTCTACAATGAGCAGTTCTTC. It yields the protein CASETGTSGMWVYNEQFF. The V call is TRBV5-1, the J call TRBJ2-1; TRBD2 aligns across 11 bases. V was clipped by 7 bases and J by 3 bases; unmatched bases: 15. Germline CDR1 is SGHRS and CDR2 is YFSETQ. The CDR3 runs 18 residues.

This sequence joins TRBV2 and TRBJ1-5; D is ambiguous. CDR1 is SNHLY and CDR2 is FYNNEI in the germline V gene. The CDR3 totals 14 residues. The V end was cut by 7 bases, the J end by 3 bases, with 13 bases between. The DNA of the CDR3 is TGTGCCAGCAAGGACCCGGGAGACAATCAGCCCCAGCATTTT. Its translation: CASKDPGDNQPQHF. The variable domain in full, completed from reference TRBV2 and TRBJ1-5, reads EPEVTQTPSHQVTQMGQEVILRCVPISNHLYFYWYRQILGQKVEFLVSFYNNEISEKSEIFDDQFSVERPDGSNFTLKIRSTKLEDSAMYFCASKDPGDNQPQHFGDGTRLSIL.

The CDR3 spells CASSVSVQDYEQYF. As DNA, the CDR3 is TGTGCCAGCAGCGTGTCTGTCCAGGACTACGAGCAGTACTTC. The chain employs TRBV27 and TRBJ2-7; D gene uncertain. Germline V gene sequence: CDR1 MNHEY, CDR2 SMNVEV (reference sequence). Deletions cut 6 bases from V and 3 bases from J, with 15 bases between. There are 14 residues in the CDR3.

This clone appeared a single time. This chain links TRBV7-2 with TRBJ2-3, with D perhaps being TRBD1 or TRBD2 (5 bases each). The CDR3 is made up of 15 amino acids. The V end was cut by 2 bases, the J end by 1 base, with 10 bases between. Per the germline V gene, CDR1 is SGHTA and CDR2 is FQGNSA. CDR3 bases: TGTGCCAGCAGCTTACGGGACCAACGCACAGATACGCAGTATTTT. It is translated as CASSLRDQRTDTQYF.

CDR3 DNA sequence: TGTGCCTGGAGGGGACTAACCTACGAGCAGTACTTC. This gives the protein CAWRGLTYEQYF. The chain links TRBV30 to TRBJ2-7; 7 nucleotides match TRBD2. The CDR3 consists of 12 residues. The J segment lost 2 bases and the V segment lost 3 bases, leaving 1 base of the junction unmatched. Per germline, CDR1 GTSNPN and CDR2 SVGIG (reference sequence).

The rearrangement joins TRBV5-1 to TRBJ1-4; 9 bases match TRBD1. The V and J ends lost 4 bases and 2 bases, in that order; junction bases with no gene match: 6. The CDR3 spans 16 residues. Germline V gene lookup returns CDR1 SGHRS and CDR2 YFSETQ. The DNA for the CDR3 is TGCGCCAGCAGCCTGGGACAGGGATTGACTAATGAAAAACTGTTTTTT. Translated: CASSLGQGLTNEKLFF.

This clone was recorded only once. V is TRBV6-5 and J is TRBJ2-5; 9 nucleotides line up with TRBD1. In germline, CDR1 is MNHEY, CDR2 SVGAGI. The CDR3 spans 15 residues. The trim removed 7 bases at V and 0 bases at J, leaving 6 bases unmatched. The chain's CDR3 is CASTPTGGNQETQYF. Here the CDR3 DNA reads TGTGCCAGCACCCCGACAGGGGGAAACCAAGAGACCCAGTACTTC.

This CDR3 is CASSPAIYEQYF. The CDR3 bases are TGTGCCAGCAGCCCCGCGATTTACGAGCAGTACTTC. This chain links TRBV28 with TRBJ2-7; D is ambiguous. Germline V CDR1 and CDR2: MDHEN, SYDVKM. The CDR3 is 12 amino acids. Trimming stripped 6 bases from V and 4 bases from J, with 10 bases between. Full variable domain (outside the CDR3, taken from reference TRBV28 and TRBJ2-7): DVKVTQSSRYLVKRTGEKVFLECVQDMDHENMFWYRQDPGLGLRLIYFSYDVKMKEKGDIPEGYSVSREKKERFSLILESASTNQTSMYLCASSPAIYEQYFGPGTRLTVT.

The sample holds one count of this clone. V is TRBV5-6 and J is TRBJ2-7; 7 bases line up with TRBD1. CDR3 length: 13 residues. Germline CDR1 is SGHDT and CDR2 is YYEEEE. V lost 4 bases to trimming and J lost 3 bases; unmatched junction nucleotides: 4. CDR3 residues: CASSRDSDYEQYF. Here the CDR3 DNA reads TGTGCCAGCAGCCGGGACAGTGACTACGAGCAGTACTTC.

This clone was counted a single time. The gene calls are TRBV9 and TRBJ1-1; D uncertain. Trimming took off 3 bases at V and 1 base at J, with 16 bases between the two ends. The CDR3 totals 16 residues. Per germline, CDR1 SGDLS and CDR2 YYNGEE. The CDR3 loop is CASSEAVGRPNTEAFF. For the CDR3, the DNA is TGTGCCAGCAGCGAGGCGGTGGGCCGACCGAACACTGAAGCTTTCTTT. The whole variable domain, remainder taken from reference TRBV9 and TRBJ1-1, is DSGVTQTPKHLITATGQRVTLRCSPRSGDLSVYWYQQSLDQGLQFLIQYYNGEERAKGNILERFSAQQFPDLHSELNLSSLELGDSALYFCASSEAVGRPNTEAFFGQGTRLTVV.

The table lists this clone with a count of one. V gene TRBV28 combines with J gene TRBJ2-7; no clear D gene. Deletions cut 5 bases from V and 6 bases from J, with 14 bases between. This CDR3 comprises 13 residues. Germline V gene lookup returns CDR1 MDHEN and CDR2 SYDVKM. CDR3 nucleotide sequence: TGTGCCAGCAGTGGCCGACTCTTGCTCGAGCAGTACTTC. This sequence encodes CASSGRLLLEQYF.

This clone appeared a single time. The chain employs TRBV27 and TRBJ2-4, with 8 bases matching TRBD2. This CDR3 has 16 amino acids. Looked up from germline, CDR1 is MNHEY and CDR2 is SMNVEV (reference sequence). After removal of 4 bases from V and 1 base from J, the junction contained 6 bases not matched to a gene. The CDR3 sequence is CASSSPGLGAKNIQYF. CDR3 coding DNA: TGTGCCAGCAGTTCACCGGGACTAGGGGCCAAAAACATTCAGTACTTC.

This clone was seen just once. The chain has TRBV7-6 and TRBJ2-7; D is tentatively TRBD1 or TRBD2 (5 bases each). Trimming removed 8 bases from V and 5 bases from J, with 16 bases in between. Germline V gene data show CDR1 as SGHVS and CDR2 as FNYEAQ. This CDR3 comprises 13 residues. The CDR3 loop reads CASARQRGHEQYF. CDR3 nucleotide sequence: TGTGCCAGCGCACGGCAGAGGGGCCACGAGCAGTACTTC. Full variable domain (rest looked up from reference TRBV7-6 and TRBJ2-7): GAGVSQSPRYKVTKRGQDVALRCDPISGHVSLYWYRQALGQGPEFLTYFNYEAQQDKSGLPNDRFSAERPEGSISTLTIQRTEQRDSAMYRCASARQRGHEQYFGPGTRLTVT.